What follows describes a single T cell receptor (beta chain). Germline loops: CDR1 LNHDA, CDR2 SQIVND (reference sequence). The CDR3 length is 15 residues. Between the trimmed V and J ends, which lost 0 bases and 4 bases, there was a span of 12 bases. The data originate from a study of control samples from healthy donors and cancer patients. Profiling relied on immunoSEQ multiplex PCR, and the TCRdb table lists in-frame clones only, not all of them. The data contain 65,000 to 95,000 clones, about 87% of them singletons. The chain joins TRBV19 to TRBJ1-2; D not certain. The receptor's source is a man in his forties or fifties in good health. The sample taken for sequencing was blood. CDR3 sequence (DNA): TGTGCCAGTAGTATAGAGGCCAGCCTAACCTATGGCTACACCTTC. Translation: CASSIEASLTYGYTF. The complete variable domain, with remaining parts taken from reference TRBV19 and TRBJ1-2, reads DGGITQSPKYLFRKEGQNVTLSCEQNLNHDAMYWYRQDPGQGLRLIYYSQIVNDFQKGDIAEGYSVSREKKESFPLTVTSAQKNPTAFYLCASSIEASLTYGYTFGSGTRLTVV.